This T cell receptor beta chain stems from a study of T-cell memory formation after mild COVID-19. TCRdb ran MiXCR on the 5' RACE reads and lists one entry per CDR3 protein. The sample carries about 430,000 distinct CDR3 sequences, about 24% recorded once. This clonotype was picked up many times. The source of this sequence is an adult woman who had mild COVID-19 (a few samples of this study predate the infection). Cell type and time point are not known. The sample taken for sequencing was PBMCs or a T cell subset sorted from them (not recorded which).

CDR3 sequence (DNA): TGCAGTGCGACTCCGGGACTGAACTACAATGAGCAGTTCTTC. This translates into CSATPGLNYNEQFF. This rearrangement joins TRBV20-1 to TRBJ2-1; maybe TRBD2 (6 bases). The CDR3 loop spans 14 amino acids. CDR1 and CDR2 from the germline V gene are DFQATT and SNEGSKA (reference sequence). V was shortened by 6 bases and J by 3 bases, with 15 bases between the two germline ends.